This T cell receptor (beta chain) was profiled in a study of PD-1 blockade in classical Hodgkin lymphoma (dated by TCRdb to the early 2020s). Describing the broader study: Nivolumab dosing was 3 mg/kg intravenously every 2 weeks, continuing until either disease progression or unacceptable toxicity. A peripheral blood immune signature of response to PD-1 blockade in classical Hodgkin lymphoma was defined using TCR beta sequencing and CyTOF. The paper as a whole reports these results and caveats: Trial patients with a complete response had baseline diversity similar to that of newly diagnosed patients, while partial responders and progressors had significantly lower diversity. Diversity was lower in patients who began nivolumab less than 1 year after ASCT, so these patients were left out of later analyses to avoid confounding by immune reconstitution. The study was limited to a single clinical trial cohort, and causes of repertoire differences, possibly disease activity or prior therapy, remained undefined. Baseline TCR diversity was reported to be lower in newly diagnosed patients than in healthy donors, and even lower in relapsed/refractory patients. CD4+ but not CD8+ TCR diversity rose significantly by C4D1 (p=0.0027 vs p=0.16), most apparent in complete responders (p=0.02).

The time point label here, explained by the study, means: cycle 2 day 1 (C2D1) of nivolumab. All trial patients had relapsed after autologous stem cell transplantation, with cohorts A, B and C differing in prior brentuximab vedotin exposure. The trial cohort was composed of about 58 patients with relapsed/refractory classical Hodgkin lymphoma, for whom complete response, partial response or progressive disease was recorded as best overall response. In the multi-cohort phase II CheckMate 205 trial, trial patients received single-agent nivolumab. An independent review committee assessed best overall response by applying the 2007 International Working Group response criteria. Trial PBMCs were obtained immediately prior to nivolumab initiation (C1D1) and on therapy at cycle 2 day 1 and cycle 4 day 1. Peripheral blood was collected in 8 mL Vacutainer Cell Preparation Tubes, from which PBMCs were isolated by centrifugation and then cryopreserved.

Genomic DNA was extracted with the Qiagen DNeasy kit from unsorted PBMCs and from negatively selected CD4+ and CD8+ fractions. Amplification of TCR beta CDR3 regions was done by immunoSEQ multiplex PCR with primers that anneal to V and J segments. A synthetic immune receptor repertoire was used to minimize amplification bias, and remaining bias was computationally removed after sequencing. In the original analysis: Custom Python scripts were used to quantify repertoire diversity as the Shannon entropy index. Unsorted, CD4+ and CD8+ repertoires were examined separately, except in combined analyses, for which CD4+ and CD8+ sequences were merged in silico. Clonal expansion was defined as at least a 2-fold frequency increase after treatment relative to C1D1, with a pseudocount of 0.5 for undetected baseline clones. Clones with 0 or 1 copy at C1D1 were defined as singleton clones, while clones with 2 or more copies were defined as non-singleton clones. By matching protein sequences in sorted samples from the same patient, clones expanded in unsorted samples were annotated as CD4+, CD8+ or unknown. Wilcoxon tests on paired samples were used to test changes in diversity from C1D1 to C4D1. This immuneACCESS table, as held by TCRdb, lists in-frame sequences with V and J called but not all clones. Of the missing ones, under half trace to an unresolved V gene in checked studies; the others have no known cause. That table gives V, J and clone size, and the DNA gave D and trimming. Here the sample has roughly 81,000 clones; approximately 91% occur a single time. Approximately 2.5% of the sample comes from the top ten.

V and J lose 4 bases and 8 bases, and a span of 17 bases separates them. From its cysteine to its phenylalanine, the CDR3 spans 14 amino acids. The retained sequence is limited to the CDR3, 42 bases, with the frame set at the first base. Sequences MNHNY (CDR1) and SVGAGI (CDR2) are obtained from the germline V gene (reference sequence). As concerns this clone: Its target antigen remains unknown. Per-base qualities were not stored, and no clone one base away is much larger.

This specimen consisted of peripheral blood mononuclear cells (PBMCs), obtained before the second cycle of nivolumab. The receptor comes from a human donor with classical Hodgkin lymphoma. Recombination connected TRBV6-6 to TRBJ1-2; tentative D gene TRBD1, with 6 bases matching. The nucleotides read TGTGCCAGCAGTTCCCGACTGGGGGCGGAGGGCTACACCTTC. Translated, it reads CASSSRLGAEGYTF.